The next 26 T cell receptor beta chains were all read from a single sample in a study of blood T cells in healthy people across ages (dated by TCRdb to 2015 to 2017). The library was made by 5' RACE. The instrument was an Illumina HiSeq 2500. The second PCR ran for roughly 7 to 12 cycles and used a J-beta primer mix along with a sample-barcoded 5' primer. TCRdb reworked the public reads: Q25 trimming with fastp, MiXCR clone assembly, productive beta chains retained. Each record represents a unique CDR3 protein, reported with the most common genes and DNA among its rows. The table for this sample lists 780,000 or so distinct CDR3 sequences; 56% of them were counted only once. The ten largest make up 25% to 30% of the sample. Material for sequencing was blood. The source is a man aged 40-50 years in good health.

This clonotype has only one observation. The V and J genes are TRBV5-1 and TRBJ2-7; TRBD2 agrees at 10 bases. The junction had 9 bases not matched to a gene; V was cut back by 5 bases and J by 7 bases. CDR1 and CDR2 (germline): SGHRS, YFSETQ. The length of the CDR3 is 14 residues. CDR3 nucleotide sequence: TGCGCCAGCAGACGTCTAGCGGGAGAAGAGGAGCAGTACTTC. Translation gives CASRRLAGEEEQYF. The entire variable domain, with the rest obtained from reference TRBV5-1 and TRBJ2-7, is as follows: KAGVTQTPRYLIKTRGQQVTLSCSPISGHRSVSWYQQTPGQGLQFLFEYFSETQRNKGNFPGRFSGRQFSNSRSEMNVSTLELGDSALYLCASRRLAGEEEQYFGPGTRLTVT.

The chain links TRBV12-3 or TRBV12-4 to TRBJ2-1, with 11 positions matching TRBD2. This CDR3 is 17 amino acids long. V was clipped by 1 base and J by 0 bases; unmatched bases: 2. CDR3 sequence (DNA): TGTGCCAGCAGTTTAGGACTAGCGGGGCGCTCCTACAATGAGCAGTTCTTC. Encoded protein: CASSLGLAGRSYNEQFF.

This rearrangement joins TRBV20-1 to TRBJ2-3; D is possibly TRBD2 (6 bases). CDR3 length equals 13 residues. The germline gives CDR1 DFQATT, CDR2 SNEGSKA (reference sequence). Trimming left V 0 bases short and J 5 bases short, with 9 bases between. The CDR3 spells CSARDVRGDTQYF. The CDR3 nucleotides are TGCAGTGCTAGAGATGTGCGGGGAGATACGCAGTATTTT.

The V and J genes are TRBV3-1 and TRBJ2-7; D gene ambiguous. CDR1 is LGHDT, CDR2 YNNKEL, per germline (reference sequence). CDR3 length: 13 residues. V dropped 1 base and J dropped 7 bases, with 11 bases sitting between them. The CDR3 DNA reads TGTGCCAGCAGCCAAGGTCGTACCAATGAGCAGTACTTC. This gives the protein CASSQGRTNEQYF.

The chain employs TRBV29-1 and TRBJ2-1; possibly TRBD1 for D (7 bases). Trimming stripped 8 bases from V and 5 bases from J, with 16 bases between. The CDR3 contains 13 residues. The germline V gene has CDR1 SQVTM and CDR2 ANQGSEA. The CDR3 nucleotides read TGCAGCTCCTGGGGGGACAGTCACAATGAGCAGTTCTTC. Protein: CSSWGDSHNEQFF.

V is TRBV18 and J is TRBJ1-5, with D perhaps matching TRBD1 (6 bases). V was pared by 3 bases and J by 4 bases, with 13 bases between. This CDR3 is built from 15 residues. Germline V CDR1 and CDR2: KGHSH, LQKENI. Written as DNA, the CDR3 is TGTGCCAGCTCACCGGATCCAGGGGAGAATCAGCCCCAGCATTTT. Translating gives CASSPDPGENQPQHF. Variable domain in full (rest from reference TRBV18 and TRBJ1-5): NAGVMQNPRHLVRRRGQEARLRCSPMKGHSHVYWYRQLPEEGLKFMVYLQKENIIDESGMPKERFSAEFPKEGPSILRIQQVVRGDSAAYFCASSPDPGENQPQHFGDGTRLSIL.

This clonotype was detected a few times. The chain recombines TRBV10-3 with TRBJ2-7; D remains ambiguous. Germline V gene data show CDR1 as ENHRY and CDR2 as SYGVKD. The ends were cut back, 0 bases at V and 6 bases at J, with 3 bases in the middle. The CDR3 totals 11 residues. The CDR3 coding sequence is TGTGCCATCAGTGAGTCGGCCGAGCAGTACTTC. Protein product: CAISESAEQYF.

The chain links TRBV29-1 to TRBJ2-7; perhaps TRBD1 as D (6 bases). CDR3 length: 13 amino acids. Trimming removed 4 bases from V and 3 bases from J, with 13 bases in between. Germline V gives CDR1 SQVTM, CDR2 ANQGSEA. The CDR3 nucleotides read TGCAGCGTTGTAGGTCAGGGGCACTACGAGCAGTACTTC. The encoded protein is CSVVGQGHYEQYF.

In its sample, this clonotype was seen once. The junction departs from the called germline gene at one end, perhaps through a read error. The V and J genes are TRBV5-1 and TRBJ1-2; no reliable D call. The V gene's germline CDR1 is SGHRS and CDR2 YFSETQ. The CDR3 sequence is 14 residues long. The CDR3 protein is CVSSTTTQNYGYTF. As DNA, the CDR3 is TGCGTCAGCAGCACGACAACACAGAACTATGGCTACACCTTC.

This clonotype has more than one count but fewer than ten. The chain combines TRBV6-5 with TRBJ2-1; the match to TRBD1 covers 8 bases. With 7 bases clipped from V and 5 bases from J, the junction kept 7 bases outside the gene matches. The germline V gene has CDR1 MNHEY and CDR2 SVGAGI. The CDR3 has 14 residues. CDR3 sequence: CASTATGANNEQFF. For the CDR3, the DNA is TGTGCCAGCACCGCGACAGGGGCAAACAATGAGCAGTTCTTC.

The chain links TRBV12-3 or TRBV12-4 to TRBJ1-2; TRBD1 might be the D (6 bases). The V and J ends lost 5 bases and 5 bases respectively, with 12 bases between them. The CDR3 totals 13 residues. CDR3 residues: CASSLLGQYGYTF. The CDR3 DNA is TGTGCCAGCAGTCTCCTCGGACAGTATGGCTACACCTTC.

The chain links TRBV20-1 to TRBJ2-7; maybe TRBD2 (5 bases). V was clipped by 1 base and J by 2 bases, with 18 bases between them. Looked up from germline, CDR1 is DFQATT and CDR2 is SNEGSKA (reference sequence). The CDR3 length is 16 residues. CDR3 sequence reads: CSARAPSGRGTYEQYF. DNA for the CDR3: TGCAGTGCTAGAGCCCCTAGTGGGAGAGGCACCTACGAGCAGTACTTC.

The chain has TRBV11-1 and TRBJ2-1, with D possibly being TRBD2 (6 bases). Germline V gene data show CDR1 as SGHAT and CDR2 as FQDESV (reference sequence). V was trimmed by 1 base and J by 3 bases, leaving 13 bases between them. This CDR3 has 16 amino acids. In DNA form, the CDR3 reads TGTGCCAGCAGCTTAGACGGCGGGGTGGGCTACAATGAGCAGTTCTTC. Translating gives CASSLDGGVGYNEQFF.

The chain couples TRBV3-1 to TRBJ1-4; 7 positions agree with TRBD1. CDR1 is LGHDT, CDR2 YNNKEL, per germline (reference sequence). V lost 2 bases and J lost 0; bases outside the gene matches: 24. The CDR3 loop spans 23 amino acids. CDR3 DNA: TGTGCCAGCAGCCAAAAACTTACCCCGGGACAGTGGTGGTCGGAAACAACTAATGAAAAACTGTTTTTT. Translated, it gives CASSQKLTPGQWWSETTNEKLFF.

This chain connects TRBV20-1 to TRBJ2-7; no definite D call. Germline CDR1 reads DFQATT; CDR2 reads SNEGSKA (reference sequence). CDR3 length: 15 residues. V was cut by 3 bases and J by 3 bases, with 18 bases left in between. For the CDR3, the DNA is TGCAGTGCTAGTCTCCCAGGACGGTGGTTCTACGAGCAGTACTTC. Translation gives CSASLPGRWFYEQYF.

The J gene is TRBJ2-1, the V gene TRBV12-3 or TRBV12-4, with D perhaps matching TRBD1 or TRBD2 (5 bases each). The V end lost 9 bases, the J end lost 8 bases, and 23 bases lay between the germline ends. The length of the CDR3 is 15 residues. The CDR3 region is CASKTQRDTGDEQFF. The CDR3 region has the DNA TGTGCCAGTAAAACGCAGAGGGATACAGGTGATGAGCAGTTCTTC.

This clonotype was observed a few times. The CDR3 here is CASSPTSGRYNEQFF. The CDR3 DNA follows: TGTGCCAGCAGTCCGACTAGCGGGAGGTACAATGAGCAGTTCTTC. V usage is TRBV7-9 and J usage is TRBJ2-1; 13 positions agree with TRBD2. In germline, CDR1 is SEHNR, CDR2 FQNEAQ (reference sequence). This CDR3 has 15 amino acids. V lost 6 bases to trimming and J lost 4 bases; unmatched junction nucleotides: 3.

This clonotype appeared many times. The V gene is TRBV12-3 or TRBV12-4, the J gene TRBJ1-5; TRBD1 aligns across 9 bases. CDR3 length: 14 residues. The trim removed 6 bases at V and 4 bases at J, leaving 4 bases unmatched. CDR3 region: CASSRQGGNQPQHF. As DNA, the CDR3 is TGTGCCAGCAGCCGACAGGGGGGTAATCAGCCCCAGCATTTT.

The gene calls are TRBV5-1 and TRBJ2-5; the D is unclear. In germline, CDR1 is SGHRS, CDR2 YFSETQ. CDR3 size: 15 residues. Trimming took 3 bases from V and 2 from J, leaving 14 bases between them. CDR3 nucleotides: TGCGCCAGCAGCTCGCAAGGACGCGGTCAAGAGACCCAGTACTTC. Translated, it gives CASSSQGRGQETQYF. The full variable domain, its missing parts supplied by reference TRBV5-1 and TRBJ2-5, is KAGVTQTPRYLIKTRGQQVTLSCSPISGHRSVSWYQQTPGQGLQFLFEYFSETQRNKGNFPGRFSGRQFSNSRSEMNVSTLELGDSALYLCASSSQGRGQETQYFGPGTRLLVL.

This chain joins TRBV29-1 and TRBJ2-1; unclear D gene. This CDR3 is 15 amino acids long. Trimming shortened V by 0 bases and J by 6 bases, and 15 bases separated the two germline ends. Germline CDR1 and CDR2: SQVTM and ANQGSEA. CDR3 loop: CSVEDGRRTCNEQFF. CDR3 nucleotides: TGCAGCGTTGAAGACGGCCGAAGGACCTGCAATGAGCAGTTCTTC.

The chain uses TRBV28 and TRBJ2-7, with 7 nucleotides matching TRBD2. V was pared by 4 bases and J by 0 bases, with 15 bases of the junction left unmatched. The CDR3 spans 18 residues. Germline CDR1 reads MDHEN; CDR2 reads SYDVKM. CDR3: CASSSPMGGTYSSYEQYF. CDR3 coding DNA: TGTGCCAGCAGTTCTCCCATGGGAGGGACTTACAGCTCCTACGAGCAGTACTTC.

This clonotype showed up just a few times. This rearrangement joins TRBV4-3 to TRBJ2-2; D assignment may be TRBD1 or TRBD2 (6 bases each). The V and J ends lost 1 base and 1 base respectively, with 22 bases between them. Germline CDR1 reads LGHNA; CDR2 reads YSLEER. The CDR3 contains 20 residues. CDR3 sequence (DNA): TGCGCCAGCAGCCAAGCGCTTCCCTCGGGGGCCGGATGGAACACCGGGGAGCTGTTTTTT. Translated, it gives CASSQALPSGAGWNTGELFF.

CDR3 DNA sequence: TGTGCCAGCAGCGTAGCGACTCCCGGGACTAGACAAGAGACCCAGTACTTC. Translated: CASSVATPGTRQETQYF. The gene calls are TRBV9 and TRBJ2-5, with TRBD2 identical over 8 bases. CDR3 size: 17 residues. With V trimmed by 0 bases and J by 2 bases, 9 bases remained unmatched. Germline assignment: CDR1 SGDLS and CDR2 YYNGEE.

On this clonotype itself: This may be a read error: a much more frequent sequence differs by one nucleotide. The J gene is TRBJ2-5, the V gene TRBV12-3 or TRBV12-4; TRBD2 aligns across 8 bases. This CDR3 is 13 amino acids long. Unmatched junction bases numbered 10, after V lost 5 bases and J lost 11 bases. CDR3 residues: CASSPTSGRGQYF. The CDR3 DNA reads TGTGCCAGCAGTCCCACTAGCGGCCGAGGGCAGTACTTC.

This clonotype appeared a few times. The chain employs TRBV13 and TRBJ2-1; 7 bases match TRBD1. V trimming: 5 bases; J trimming: 7 bases; junction bases outside the gene matches: 11. Germline lookup yields CDR1 PRHDT and CDR2 FYEKMQ (reference sequence). This CDR3 region has 15 residues. The CDR3 reads CASSVRDREVNEQFF. In DNA form, the CDR3 reads TGTGCCAGCAGCGTCCGGGACAGAGAGGTTAATGAGCAGTTCTTC.

This clonotype was picked up a small number of times. The chain carries TRBV7-9 and TRBJ2-1; 7 nucleotides align to TRBD1. Trimming at V came to 3 bases and at J to 9 bases, leaving 8 bases not matched to a gene. Looked up from germline, CDR1 is SEHNR and CDR2 is FQNEAQ (reference sequence). CDR3 length: 14 amino acids. For the CDR3, the DNA is TGTGCCAGCAGCTTCGGGACAGACACCCGTGAGCAGTTCTTC. This encodes CASSFGTDTREQFF.